Presented here are 16 T cell receptor beta chains from one specimen sequenced in a study of blood T cell repertoires in COVID-19. Sequencing was performed with immunoSEQ multiplex PCR; in TCRdb, only in-frame clones are kept and a portion is missing. This repertoire shows a few hundred thousand clones, 85% to 90% found once; its top ten account for about 1.7%. The material sequenced was PBMCs or T cells enriched from blood (not recorded which). Every receptor here comes from a woman under 30 with acute COVID-19.

The chain employs TRBV11-3 and TRBJ2-2; a possible D gene is TRBD1 (6 bases). This CDR3 comprises 14 residues. V lost 6 bases to trimming and J lost 6 bases, with 14 bases between them. Germline loops: CDR1 SGHNT, CDR2 YENEEA. The CDR3: CASRHRDRPGELFF. CDR3 nucleotides: TGTGCCAGCAGACACCGCGACAGGCCCGGGGAGCTGTTTTTT.

V and J are TRBV5-1 and TRBJ1-4, with a weak D call TRBD1 (6 bases). CDR3 size: 15 residues. V lost 7 bases and J 7 bases, leaving 20 bases between the germline ends. Germline V gene sequence: CDR1 SGHRS, CDR2 YFSETQ. CDR3 in DNA: TGCGCCAGCCGAGGGAGCGGGGGGCGTAGTGAAAAACTGTTTTTT. Its protein product is CASRGSGGRSEKLFF.

The rearrangement joins TRBV7-2 to TRBJ1-5; D unresolved. The CDR3 is 13 residues long. Per the germline V gene, CDR1 is SGHTA and CDR2 is FQGNSA. Deletions cut 1 base from V and 10 bases from J, with 11 bases between. The CDR3 sequence is CASSLGDWAPQHF. CDR3 nucleotides: TGTGCCAGCAGCTTAGGAGATTGGGCTCCCCAGCATTTT.

This rearrangement joins TRBV10-3 to TRBJ2-7, with 7 bases matching TRBD2. The germline gives CDR1 ENHRY, CDR2 SYGVKD. The CDR3 length is 13 residues. Trimming took 7 bases from V and 3 from J; bases not matched to a gene: 6. In DNA form, the CDR3 reads TGTGCCATCATGGGAGGGATGGGCTACGAGCAGTACTTC. Amino acids: CAIMGGMGYEQYF.

The J gene is TRBJ2-5, the V gene TRBV3-1 (or the pseudogene TRBV3-2), with 7 bases that match TRBD2. With V trimmed by 0 bases and J by 2 bases, 6 bases remained unmatched. There are 16 residues in the CDR3. Germline V CDR1 and CDR2: LGHDT, YNNKEL (reference sequence). The DNA of the CDR3 is TGTGCCAGCAGCCAAGAATGGCCTAGCGGACAAGAGACCCAGTACTTC. Translated, it gives CASSQEWPSGQETQYF.

The chain is built from TRBV5-1 and TRBJ1-4; a weak D match, TRBD1 (6 bases). The CDR3 sequence is 15 residues long. Germline V gives CDR1 SGHRS, CDR2 YFSETQ. V gave up 1 base and J gave up 5 bases, with 12 bases separating them. CDR3 residues: CASSLLQGPNEKLFF. The DNA of the CDR3 is TGCGCCAGCAGCTTGTTGCAGGGGCCCAATGAAAAACTGTTTTTT.

This clone was counted a few times. The chain couples TRBV5-5 to TRBJ2-7; 9 bases agree with TRBD2. Germline-derived CDR1 and CDR2 are SGHKS and YYEKEE (reference sequence). Trimming removed 3 bases from V and 3 bases from J; junction bases left unmatched: 13. The length of the CDR3 is 17 residues. The CDR3 loop is CASSWYLAGGLLYEQYF. The CDR3, as DNA: TGTGCCAGCAGCTGGTATCTGGCGGGAGGGCTTCTCTACGAGCAGTACTTC.

The V and J genes are TRBV11-2 and TRBJ2-3, with TRBD2 as a possible D gene (5 bases). This CDR3 region has 17 residues. CDR1 is SGHAT and CDR2 is FQNNGV in the germline V gene. Trimming left V 0 bases short and J 9 bases short, with 22 bases between. The DNA of the CDR3 is TGTGCCAGCAGCTTAGATCGAGGGTACGCCCCGGAGCGGACGCAGTATTTT. Its protein is CASSLDRGYAPERTQYF.

The genes are TRBV15 and TRBJ2-1, with 12 bases fitting TRBD2. Germline assignment: CDR1 LNHNV and CDR2 YYDKDF (reference sequence). V trimming: 6 bases; J trimming: 0 bases; junction bases outside the gene matches: 6. The CDR3 contains 17 residues. In DNA form, the CDR3 reads TGTGCCACCAGGAAGACTAGCGGGGGCCTCTCCTACAATGAGCAGTTCTTC. Protein: CATRKTSGGLSYNEQFF.

This clone was counted a single time. The chain links TRBV18 to TRBJ1-2; 7 bases fit TRBD1. Germline CDR1 KGHSH, CDR2 LQKENI. J was trimmed by 8 bases and V by 1 base; bases with no gene match: 10. The CDR3 is 15 residues long. The CDR3 coding sequence is TGTGCCAGCTCACCACTCCAGACAGGGAATAAAGGCTACACCTTC. Protein sequence: CASSPLQTGNKGYTF.

The V gene is TRBV28, the J gene TRBJ1-1, with no clear D. The germline CDR1 and CDR2 sequences are MDHEN and SYDVKM. V shed 3 bases and J shed 4 bases, with 12 bases lying between them. The CDR3 length is 14 residues. CDR3 loop: CASSFQLAGTEAFF. The DNA for the CDR3 is TGTGCCAGCAGTTTCCAATTAGCCGGCACTGAAGCTTTCTTT.

This sequence joins TRBV5-1 and TRBJ1-2; 12 bases agree with TRBD1. The CDR3 totals 16 residues. Looked up from germline, CDR1 is SGHRS and CDR2 is YFSETQ. V lost 4 bases and J lost 2; bases outside the gene matches: 6. CDR3 protein: CASSRGQGAPNYGYTF. The CDR3 DNA is TGCGCCAGCAGCCGGGGACAGGGGGCGCCGAACTATGGCTACACCTTC. The full variable domain, its missing parts supplied by reference TRBV5-1 and TRBJ1-2, is KAGVTQTPRYLIKTRGQQVTLSCSPISGHRSVSWYQQTPGQGLQFLFEYFSETQRNKGNFPGRFSGRQFSNSRSEMNVSTLELGDSALYLCASSRGQGAPNYGYTFGSGTRLTVV.

This sequence joins TRBV27 and TRBJ2-7, with D tentatively TRBD1 (6 bases). Germline V gene lookup returns CDR1 MNHEY and CDR2 SMNVEV (reference sequence). This CDR3 is built from 19 residues. Trimming left V 6 bases short and J 3 bases short, with 30 bases between. The CDR3 region has the DNA TGTGCCAGCAGACGGATGTTGGCAGGGGCCAGCCTTTTCAACTACGAGCAGTACTTC. It is translated as CASRRMLAGASLFNYEQYF.

V is TRBV10-3 and J is TRBJ1-6; 7 positions match TRBD1. This CDR3 has 14 residues. Unmatched junction bases numbered 3, after V lost 1 base and J lost 9 bases. Per the germline V gene, CDR1 is ENHRY and CDR2 is SYGVKD. DNA for the CDR3: TGTGCCATCAGTGAGTGGGCAGGGGGTTCACCCCTCCACTTT. Protein sequence: CAISEWAGGSPLHF.

This chain connects TRBV6-5 to TRBJ1-2; TRBD1 aligns across 8 bases. Looked up from germline, CDR1 is MNHEY and CDR2 is SVGAGI. V shed 5 bases, J shed 2 bases, and the junction held 1 base outside the gene matches. The CDR3 runs to 13 residues. The CDR3 reads CASSRQGNYGYTF. The CDR3 nucleotides are TGTGCCAGCAGTCGACAGGGGAACTATGGCTACACCTTC.

This chain uses TRBV5-4 with TRBJ1-2, with D uncertain. Germline V gives CDR1 SGHNT, CDR2 YYREEE (reference sequence). This CDR3 is built from 15 residues. V lost 0 bases, J lost 4 bases, and 13 bases lay in between. CDR3 nucleotides: TGTGCCAGCAGCTTGGCCTCGGCGAGAGGCTATGGCTACACCTTC. It specifies CASSLASARGYGYTF.